This TCR beta chain was found in a study of shared clonotypes between healthy human individuals. Each PCR replicate from the sorted subsets contained 150 to 250 ng DNA, which is 25,000 to 30,000 T cell genomes. TCRdb keeps only in-frame clones here, not all; method: immunoSEQ multiplex PCR. The sample consists of roughly 2.2 million clones, more than 80% of them appearing once. Points from the study as a whole: A limitation of the genetic and exposure-history diversity represented arose from few donors. The study found roughly 5% of naive CD4 clonotypes shared across several donors.

Of note for this clone: Antigen specificity is unknown.

The CDR3 extends over 13 amino acids. The germline CDR1 and CDR2 sequences are MDHEN and SYDVKM. Trimming took off 5 bases at V and 6 bases at J, with 10 bases between the two ends. The sequence derives from a man aged 18 to 35 in good health. Some clones in this sample may be carry-over from other donors' samples. This chain uses TRBV28 with TRBJ1-4; D ambiguous. Sequences were obtained from naive CD4+ T cells from PBMCs. Subset indicated: CD45RA+ positively selected. The CDR3 DNA reads TGTGCCAGCAGTAGGCAGGCGGATGAAAAACTGTTTTTT. It is translated as CASSRQADEKLFF.